These 9 T cell receptor beta chains were all obtained from the same sample, sequenced in a study of blood T cells in healthy people across ages. Primed by a sample-barcoded 5' primer and a J-beta primer mix, a second PCR proceeded for about 6 to 12 cycles. TCRdb redid the calling of the 5' RACE reads with MiXCR, one entry per CDR3 protein. The sample yields approximately 800,000 distinct CDR3 sequences, approximately 67% seen once. The sample taken for sequencing was blood. These receptors were taken from a man aged 25 to 40 in good health.

This rearrangement joins TRBV27 to TRBJ2-5, with 7 bases matching TRBD1. V shed 1 base and J 5 bases; nucleotides not matched to a gene: 10. The CDR3 sequence is 16 residues long. Germline V gene data show CDR1 as MNHEY and CDR2 as SMNVEV (reference sequence). Written as DNA, the CDR3 is TGTGCCAGCAGTTTATTAGGGGGCAAGCCGGAGGAGACCCAGTACTTC. Protein sequence: CASSLLGGKPEETQYF.

As for this clonotype: Relative to the germline gene, one junction end is altered; a read error may explain this. Here the CDR3 reads CSVGGQGDPHNNYGYIF. The CDR3 DNA follows: TGCAGCGTTGGCGGACAGGGAGATCCCCATAATAACTATGGCTACATCTTC. The chain links TRBV29-1 to TRBJ1-2; 8 positions agree with TRBD1. Per germline, CDR1 SQVTM and CDR2 ANQGSEA. The CDR3 is 17 amino acids.

In the case of this clonotype: A junction end diverges from the germline sequence, so it may reflect a read error. The genes are TRBV6-6 and TRBJ2-5; possible D gene TRBD1, 6 bases. The germline CDR1 and CDR2 sequences are MNHNY and SVGAGI (reference sequence). CDR3 size: 14 residues. CDR3 sequence: CASSSKTGQATQYF. The CDR3 nucleotides are TGTGCCAGCAGTTCCAAGACAGGCCAAGCGACCCAGTACTTC.

The chain employs TRBV6-5 and TRBJ2-7; D is ambiguous. The CDR3 sequence is 14 residues long. CDR1 MNHEY and CDR2 SVGAGI come from the germline V gene. Between the trimmed V and J ends, which lost 0 bases and 0 bases, there was a span of 6 bases. This CDR3 reads CASSYSSLSYEQYF. The CDR3 nucleotides are TGTGCCAGCAGTTACTCATCCCTCTCCTACGAGCAGTACTTC.

The chain employs TRBV6-2 or TRBV6-3 and TRBJ1-5, with TRBD1 identical over 10 bases. CDR1 is MNHEY, CDR2 SVGEGT, per germline. The CDR3 has 17 amino acids. The J segment lost 6 bases and the V segment lost 2 bases, leaving 10 bases of the junction unmatched. CDR3 in DNA: TGTGCCAGCAGTTACACAACCGGGACAGGGGCGGGTCAGCCCCAGCATTTT. Translated: CASSYTTGTGAGQPQHF.

The chain joins TRBV28 to TRBJ2-5; D unresolved. CDR3 size: 11 residues. With 8 bases removed from V and 2 bases from J, the gap between germline ends came to 6 bases. The germline V gene has CDR1 MDHEN and CDR2 SYDVKM. The CDR3 reads CASVTQETQYF. CDR3 nucleotide sequence: TGTGCCAGCGTAACACAAGAGACCCAGTACTTC.

This clonotype was picked up one time. The chain is built from TRBV6-2 or TRBV6-3 and TRBJ2-3; D unclear. Germline V gene lookup returns CDR1 MNHEY and CDR2 SVGEGT. V was shortened by 2 bases and J by 7 bases, with 13 bases between the two germline ends. This CDR3 region has 14 residues. CDR3 protein: CASSYNSLGYTQYF. Here the CDR3 DNA reads TGTGCCAGCAGTTACAACAGTCTCGGGTATACGCAGTATTTT.

This clonotype came up a few times. The chain employs TRBV29-1 and TRBJ2-1; D unresolved. Trimming stripped 4 bases from V and 9 bases from J, with 13 bases between. Looked up from germline, CDR1 is SQVTM and CDR2 is ANQGSEA. The CDR3 length is 12 residues. CDR3 DNA sequence: TGCAGCGTTGCGTTTAGGATTGGTGAGCAGTTCTTC. It encodes CSVAFRIGEQFF.

In nucleotides, the CDR3 is TGCGCCAGCAGCGCCCCGGGACGGACGTACGAGGAGTACTTC. Its translation: CASSAPGRTYEEYF. The V and J genes are TRBV4-1 and TRBJ2-4, with D possibly called TRBD1 or TRBD2 (5 bases each). Germline CDR1 reads MGHRA; CDR2 reads YSYEKL. The CDR3 loop spans 14 amino acids. Between the trimmed V and J ends, which lost 5 bases and 14 bases, there was a span of 22 bases.